This TCR beta chain was sequenced during a study of blood T cell repertoires in COVID-19 (dated by TCRdb to the early 2020s). Some background on the complete study: Samples from collaborators originated in the United States, Italy and Spain and spanned both the acute and convalescent phases of COVID-19. The material from the prospective study consisted of cDNA or gDNA derived from T cells, B-cell-depleted T cells, or PBMCs. The dataset comprised deeply sampled blood TCRbeta repertoires from subjects exposed to, actively infected with, or recovered from COVID-19. The repertoires were made available in a free public database intended to serve as a resource for research on the immune response to SARS-CoV-2. Samples came from the ongoing ImmuneRACE study (first 160 participants) plus 1,254 subjects from 6 global collaborators. The sample metadata nearly always contained a de-identified subject ID, COVID-19 status, age in years and sex. HLA class I and class II types, where available, came from metadata supplied by the sample provider rather than from assay-based typing.

The study at large found these results: Clinical and demographic metadata were provided uncurated, with the amount varying by source and participant.

The immunoSEQ Assay, a bias-controlled multiplex PCR, was used to amplify TCRbeta CDR3 regions from genomic DNA. On the study's bioinformatics: Within the assay, amplification of reference gene primers was used to estimate how many nucleated cells each sample contained. To quantify the absolute abundance of each unique TCRbeta CDR3 rearrangement, sequence reads were collapsed and filtered. For each sample, productive Simpson clonality was calculated as the square root of Simpson's diversity index over productive rearrangements. This is the immuneACCESS table as TCRdb keeps it, with only in-frame sequences that have V and J called. A part of the clones is gone; compared with another copy, unresolved V genes explain less than half, and the rest is unexplained. The V and J calls and clone size are taken from that table; D and trimming were inferred from the DNA. The sample table holds roughly 150,000 clones, of which approximately 88% were seen once. More than 4.5% of the sample is taken by the ten largest.

Its CDR3 holds 18 amino acids, cysteine through phenylalanine. This entry keeps only the CDR3 DNA: 54 bases, framed from base 1. CDR1 is given as LGHDT and CDR2 as YNNKEL, both from the germline V gene (reference sequence). V is pared back by 1 base and J by 1 base, with 17 bases lying between the germline termini. Enrolling through a virtual design, the prospective study's participants ranged in age from roughly 18 to 95 years and lived across roughly 24 United States geographic areas. In the prospective study, cohorts were assigned on the basis of participant-reported clinical history obtained from a screening survey and a study questionnaire. Exposed participants were defined as having been in contact with someone with a PCR-confirmed or clinician-diagnosed COVID-19 case within 2 weeks of study entry. Mobile phlebotomists in the prospective study collected whole blood, serum and a nasopharyngeal or oropharyngeal swab from every participant. Over a roughly 2-month period, participants in the prospective study had the option of providing additional blood draws and questionnaires. Blood samples from the prospective study were shipped frozen or at room temperature prior to DNA extraction.

This clone was counted a single time. No cognate antigen has been identified for it. Base qualities are not recorded, but no much larger clone differs from it by a single base. Recombination joined TRBV3-1 (or the pseudogene TRBV3-2) with TRBJ1-5; the D gene is possibly TRBD1, with 5 bases matching. The specimen sequenced was PBMCs or T cells enriched from blood (not recorded which). The source is a man aged 65 to 79 who had been exposed to COVID-19. The CDR3 in this case is CASSQGPQGARSNQPQHF. The nucleotide sequence is given as TGTGCCAGCAGCCAAGGGCCCCAAGGGGCGCGGAGCAATCAGCCCCAGCATTTT.